Presented here are 31 T cell receptor beta chains from one specimen sequenced in a study of response to subunit inactivated influenza vaccine. Each CDR3 protein is one row after TCRdb ran MiXCR on the RT-PCR reads. The sample holds fewer than 750,000 distinct CDR3 sequences, around 15% seen once. The input for sequencing was PBMCs from blood, taken 11 to 12 days after vaccination. The receptors derive from a man aged 50 or older who received an inactivated influenza vaccine.

This clonotype appeared a few times. The chain joins TRBV12-3 or TRBV12-4 to TRBJ1-4; D might be TRBD1 (6 bases). V was trimmed by 6 bases and J by 7 bases, leaving 15 bases between them. This CDR3 is built from 14 residues. The CDR3 DNA reads as TGTGCCAGCAGCTACAGGGTGTTAGGTGAAAAACTGTTTTTT. Translating gives CASSYRVLGEKLFF.

The chain couples TRBV7-9 to TRBJ2-1; no definite D call. Deletions cut 5 bases from V and 10 bases from J, with 18 bases between. Looked up from germline, CDR1 is SEHNR and CDR2 is FQNEAQ (reference sequence). The CDR3 contains 14 residues. CDR3 amino acids: CASSQPPPTKEQFF. In DNA form, the CDR3 reads TGTGCCAGCAGCCAGCCACCTCCGACAAAAGAGCAGTTCTTC.

This clonotype was counted ten times or more. The V and J genes are TRBV11-2 and TRBJ1-6; D is perhaps TRBD1 (5 bases). The CDR3 totals 15 residues. CDR1 SGHAT and CDR2 FQNNGV come from the germline V gene. Trimming took off 3 bases at V and 7 bases at J, with 13 bases between the two ends. CDR3 DNA: TGTGCCAGCAGCTTTACGACGGGGCACAATTCACCCCTCCACTTT. Amino acid sequence: CASSFTTGHNSPLHF.

CDR3 DNA: TGTGCCAGCTCACCGATTAGCGGGGCGGAGCAGTTCTTC. Protein product: CASSPISGAEQFF. V and J are TRBV18 and TRBJ2-1; 8 bases agree with TRBD2. In germline, CDR1 is KGHSH, CDR2 LQKENI. The CDR3 is 13 residues long. With V trimmed by 3 bases and J by 10 bases, 5 bases remained unmatched.

The chain joins TRBV9 to TRBJ2-3; TRBD2 matches at 7 bases. Germline V gene lookup returns CDR1 SGDLS and CDR2 YYNGEE. V lost 0 bases to trimming and J lost 2 bases; unmatched junction nucleotides: 3. CDR3 size: 15 residues. CDR3 sequence: CASSVGLAVTDTQYF. In nucleotides, the CDR3 is TGTGCCAGCAGCGTAGGTCTAGCGGTCACAGATACGCAGTATTTT.

This clonotype turned up a few times. The chain carries TRBV20-1 and TRBJ2-1; D might be TRBD1 (6 bases). Germline assignment: CDR1 DFQATT and CDR2 SNEGSKA (reference sequence). V lost 2 bases and J lost 4, with 12 bases in between. There are 14 residues in the CDR3. This chain's CDR3 is CSARKTDRYNEQFF. The CDR3 DNA sequence: TGCAGTGCTAGAAAAACCGACAGGTACAATGAGCAGTTCTTC.

A word on this clonotype: Germline is not matched at one junction end, which may reflect a read error. The chain combines TRBV7-8 with TRBJ2-7; 13 nucleotides align to TRBD2. This CDR3 region has 17 residues. Germline-derived CDR1 and CDR2 are SGHVS and FQNEAQ. CDR3 residues: CASSYLRGLAGVREQYF. CDR3 coding DNA: TGTGCCAGCAGCTACCTTCGAGGACTAGCGGGAGTTCGCGAGCAGTATTTC.

Details on this clonotype: The junction differs from germline at one of its ends, possibly a read error. The genes are TRBV12-3 or TRBV12-4 and TRBJ1-6, with 10 positions matching TRBD1. The CDR3 contains 15 residues. The DNA of the CDR3 is TGTGCCAGCAGTTCAGGGACAGGGGATTTTTCACCCCTCCCCTTT. Amino acids: CASSSGTGDFSPLPF.

This clonotype appeared many times. V is TRBV20-1 and J is TRBJ1-2; 7 nucleotides agree with TRBD1. Germline values: CDR1 DFQATT, CDR2 SNEGSKA (reference sequence). This CDR3 region has 13 residues. J gave up 2 bases and V 6 bases, and 6 bases lay outside the gene matches. The CDR3 DNA sequence: TGCAGTGCAAGGGACAGCTCGAACTATGGCTACACCTTC. Translation: CSARDSSNYGYTF.

This clonotype was seen a few times. The chain recombines TRBV10-3 with TRBJ1-6; D remains unclear. The CDR3 totals 16 residues. The ends were cut back, 0 bases at V and 8 bases at J, with 14 bases in the middle. Germline values: CDR1 ENHRY, CDR2 SYGVKD. CDR3 sequence reads: CAISESPPLHDSPLHF. In DNA form, the CDR3 reads TGTGCCATCAGTGAGTCGCCACCCCTACATGATTCACCCCTCCACTTT.

This clonotype was observed a few times. The chain recombines TRBV7-3 with TRBJ2-1; 13 positions agree with TRBD2. There are 16 residues in the CDR3. V lost 5 bases, J lost 9 bases, and 10 bases stayed unmatched. CDR1 is SGHTA, CDR2 FQGTGA, per germline. The CDR3 region is CASSLGTSGALGEQFF. CDR3 sequence (DNA): TGTGCCAGCAGCCTGGGGACTAGCGGGGCTTTGGGTGAGCAGTTCTTC.

The rearrangement uses TRBV4-3 and TRBJ2-7; D is uncertain. Per the germline V gene, CDR1 is LGHNA and CDR2 is YSLEER. V dropped 1 base and J dropped 1 base, with 11 bases sitting between them. The length of the CDR3 is 15 residues. The DNA for the CDR3 is TGCGCCAGCAGCCAAGGAGCTCGGGCGTCCTACGAGCAGTACTTC. Amino acids: CASSQGARASYEQYF.

This clonotype was counted ten times or more. This CDR3 is CSVEDVNRGPNYGYTF. As DNA, the CDR3 is TGCAGCGTTGAAGATGTCAACAGGGGGCCCAACTATGGCTACACCTTC. The chain recombines TRBV29-1 with TRBJ1-2; 9 bases map to TRBD1. The germline V gene encodes CDR1 SQVTM and CDR2 ANQGSEA. CDR3 length equals 16 residues. V dropped 0 bases and J dropped 2; count of bases not matched to a gene: 7. Full variable domain (outside the CDR3, taken from reference TRBV29-1 and TRBJ1-2): SAVISQKPSRDICQRGTSLTIQCQVDSQVTMMFWYRQQPGQSLTLIATANQGSEATYESGFVIDKFPISRPNLTFSTLTVSNMSPEDSSIYLCSVEDVNRGPNYGYTFGSGTRLTVV.

The chain carries TRBV12-3 or TRBV12-4 and TRBJ2-1; the match to TRBD2 covers 14 bases. The CDR3 spans 16 residues. With V trimmed by 5 bases and J by 5 bases, 5 bases remained unmatched. CDR3 protein: CASSRGTSGGNNEQFF. The CDR3 DNA reads as TGTGCCAGCAGTCGCGGGACTAGCGGGGGAAACAATGAGCAGTTCTTC.

This clonotype was found a few times. The rearrangement links TRBV6-1 to TRBJ1-5; D perhaps matches TRBD1 (5 bases). Germline V gene lookup returns CDR1 MNHNS and CDR2 SASEGT. The ends were cut back, 2 bases at V and 5 bases at J, with 16 bases in the middle. This CDR3 has 16 residues. Written as DNA, the CDR3 is TGTGCCAGCAGTGAACGGGCAGCAGGGTATTATCAGCCCCAGCATTTT. Its translation: CASSERAAGYYQPQHF.

This clonotype has just a few counts. The gene calls are TRBV3-1 and TRBJ1-2, with D hard to call. Trimming took 1 base from V and 4 from J, leaving 13 bases between them. Per germline, CDR1 LGHDT and CDR2 YNNKEL (reference sequence). The CDR3 is 15 amino acids. Here the CDR3 DNA reads TGTGCCAGCAGCCAAGGGGAAGGACGGGCCTATGGCTACACCTTC. Protein product: CASSQGEGRAYGYTF.

This clonotype occurred a few times. The genes are TRBV7-2 and TRBJ2-5; a weak D match, TRBD1 (5 bases). This CDR3 contains 15 residues. CDR1 and CDR2 (germline): SGHTA, FQGNSA. Trimming cost V 1 base and J 3 bases, with 12 bases left between them. The CDR3 region has the DNA TGTGCCAGCAGCTTAGTGCGCAGGGCCGAAGAGACCCAGTACTTC. This sequence encodes CASSLVRRAEETQYF.

This clonotype came up a few times. This sequence joins TRBV7-9 and TRBJ2-2, with D unresolved. CDR1 and CDR2 (germline): SEHNR, FQNEAQ (reference sequence). V was trimmed by 5 bases and J by 2 bases, leaving 12 bases between them. This CDR3 is built from 15 residues. This chain's CDR3 is CASSRRDDNTGELFF. Written as DNA, the CDR3 is TGTGCCAGCAGCCGCCGAGACGACAACACCGGGGAGCTGTTTTTT. Full variable domain (remainder filled in from reference TRBV7-9 and TRBJ2-2): DTGVSQNPRHKITKRGQNVTFRCDPISEHNRLYWYRQTLGQGPEFLTYFQNEAQLEKSRLLSDRFSAERPKGSFSTLEIQRTEQGDSAMYLCASSRRDDNTGELFFGEGSRLTVL.

This clonotype appeared many times. This chain uses TRBV6-2 or TRBV6-3 with TRBJ2-7; D is undetermined. CDR3 size: 11 residues. Trimming left V 8 bases short and J 12 bases short, with 17 bases between. The germline V gene has CDR1 MNHEY and CDR2 SVGEGT. CDR3 coding DNA: TGTGCCAGCCGGCACGGAATTAGGACGTACTTC. Protein product: CASRHGIRTYF.

This clonotype was observed a handful of times. The chain joins TRBV12-3 or TRBV12-4 to TRBJ2-1, with a tentative D call TRBD2 (5 bases). The V end was cut by 3 bases, the J end by 6 bases, with 15 bases between. This CDR3 has 15 amino acids. CDR3 region: CASSLEARAANEQFF. In DNA, the CDR3 is TGTGCCAGCAGTTTGGAGGCTAGGGCCGCCAATGAGCAGTTCTTC.

This sequence joins TRBV7-2 and TRBJ2-3, with 7 bases lining up with TRBD2. With 2 bases clipped from V and 1 base from J, the junction kept 6 bases outside the gene matches. The CDR3 is made up of 16 amino acids. From germline, CDR1 is SGHTA and CDR2 FQGNSA. The CDR3 DNA is TGTGCCAGCAGCTTATCCCAGCGGGGACGCACAGATACGCAGTATTTT. This codes for CASSLSQRGRTDTQYF.

V is TRBV3-1 and J is TRBJ1-2; TRBD1 might be the D (6 bases). Germline V gene data show CDR1 as LGHDT and CDR2 as YNNKEL (reference sequence). The V and J ends lost 5 bases and 0 bases respectively, with 19 bases between them. The length of the CDR3 is 17 residues. CDR3 nucleotides: TGTGCCAGCAGCACGACGCCCGGACAGCGCGCTAACTATGGCTACACCTTC. Amino acid sequence: CASSTTPGQRANYGYTF.

J is TRBJ2-1 and V is TRBV20-1; 10 nucleotides match TRBD2. Germline V gives CDR1 DFQATT, CDR2 SNEGSKA (reference sequence). Germline trimming cut 3 bases from V and 7 bases from J; bases unmatched to any gene: 9. There are 15 residues in the CDR3. CDR3 DNA: TGCAGTGCTAGCCCCCCTAGCGGGGGCTGGAATGAGCAGTTCTTC. Translation gives CSASPPSGGWNEQFF.

This clonotype appeared a few times. The V call is TRBV20-1, the J call TRBJ2-7; 8 bases agree with TRBD1. Trimming at V came to 5 bases and at J to 3 bases, leaving 6 bases not matched to a gene. Germline CDR1 is DFQATT and CDR2 is SNEGSKA (reference sequence). The CDR3 totals 13 residues. CDR3 protein: CSAEDGTGYEQYF. The CDR3, as DNA: TGCAGTGCTGAGGACGGGACAGGCTACGAGCAGTACTTC.

A few counts support this clonotype. The chain is built from TRBV7-9 and TRBJ1-1, with D possibly matching TRBD1 (5 bases). The V gene's germline CDR1 is SEHNR and CDR2 FQNEAQ (reference sequence). The CDR3 loop spans 13 amino acids. Trimming removed 4 bases from V and 4 bases from J, with 10 bases in between. This CDR3 is CASSSIGVTEAFF. The CDR3 DNA sequence: TGTGCCAGCAGCTCAATAGGGGTCACTGAAGCTTTCTTT.

This clonotype was seen only a few times. This chain joins TRBV20-1 and TRBJ2-1, with unresolved D. V was trimmed by 0 bases and J by 4 bases, leaving 10 bases between them. This CDR3 has 14 residues. Germline V gene data show CDR1 as DFQATT and CDR2 as SNEGSKA (reference sequence). CDR3 DNA sequence: TGCAGTGCTAGAGAGTGGTCGAAATACAATGAGCAGTTCTTC. Encoded protein: CSAREWSKYNEQFF.

The chain combines TRBV24-1 with TRBJ2-1; 7 bases align to TRBD2. Per germline, CDR1 KGHDR and CDR2 SFDVKD. The CDR3 totals 13 residues. V lost 6 bases to trimming and J lost 7 bases; unmatched junction nucleotides: 5. The CDR3 protein is CATSRLAANEQFF. The CDR3 coding sequence is TGTGCCACCAGTCGACTAGCAGCGAATGAGCAGTTCTTC.

This sequence joins TRBV12-3 or TRBV12-4 and TRBJ2-7; D gene uncertain. The CDR3 runs 12 residues. Trimming removed 4 bases at V and 3 bases at J, with 7 bases between. CDR3 in amino acids: CASSSYIYEQYF. CDR3 DNA: TGTGCCAGCAGTTCATATATCTACGAGCAGTACTTC.

There are a few counts of this clonotype. The chain carries TRBV29-1 and TRBJ2-3, with D tentatively TRBD2 (6 bases). The ends were cut back, 3 bases at V and 3 bases at J, with 10 bases in the middle. CDR1 is SQVTM and CDR2 is ANQGSEA in the germline V gene. This CDR3 spans 13 amino acids. The CDR3 DNA follows: TGCAGCGTTGACATCGGGAGAACAGATACGCAGTATTTT. Amino acids: CSVDIGRTDTQYF.

CDR3 DNA sequence: TGTGCCAGCAGGACTCTCAGGTACACTGAAGCTTTCTTT. It codes for CASRTLRYTEAFF. This chain links TRBV11-2 with TRBJ1-1; the D is unclear. Trimming pared 6 bases from V and 3 bases from J, leaving 11 bases between. The CDR3 length is 13 residues. The germline V gene encodes CDR1 SGHAT and CDR2 FQNNGV.

The V call is TRBV20-1, the J call TRBJ2-1, with TRBD2 as a possible D gene (6 bases). This CDR3 is 16 amino acids long. Between the trimmed V and J ends, which lost 3 bases and 0 bases, there was a span of 15 bases. CDR1 is DFQATT, CDR2 SNEGSKA, per germline (reference sequence). CDR3 protein: CSASDRSGLSYNEQFF. The CDR3 nucleotides are TGCAGTGCTAGTGATCGGAGCGGGCTCTCCTACAATGAGCAGTTCTTC.